This T cell receptor (beta chain) is drawn from a study of cytomegalovirus exposure and HLA in healthy donors. Points from the study as a whole: A later analysis found that most CMV-associated TCR beta chains appeared HLA-restricted. Presence/absence analyses rested on an assumption that sequencing depth was roughly uniform across donors. As immune exposure information, only CMV serostatus was available.

In this sample, this clone turned up a few times. Its antigen remains unidentified. PCR used 60 Vbeta primers and 13 Jbeta primers. TCRdb keeps only in-frame clones here, not all; method: immunoSEQ multiplex PCR. The sample consists of 100,000 to 120,000 clones, around 73% of them appearing once. Germline loops: CDR1 MNHEY, CDR2 SVGAGI. The J segment lost 5 bases and the V segment lost 6 bases, leaving 4 bases of the junction unmatched. The CDR3 sequence is 13 residues long. The specimen was PBMCs. The chain uses TRBV6-5 and TRBJ2-1; 7 bases are a match to TRBD1. The source of this sequence is a man aged 30 to 45 in good health and CMV-seronegative. The CDR3 sequence: CASRSTGDNEQFF. DNA of the CDR3: TGTGCCAGCAGATCCACAGGGGACAATGAGCAGTTCTTC.